This T cell receptor (beta chain) was sequenced in a study of blood T cell repertoires in COVID-19 (dated by TCRdb to the early 2020s). A note on the overall study: The collaborator samples originated in the United States, Italy and Spain and spanned the acute and convalescent phases of COVID-19. Deeply sampled blood TCRbeta repertoires from subjects exposed to, actively infected with, or recovered from COVID-19 were included in the dataset. The prospective study material was composed of cDNA or gDNA derived from T cells, B-cell-depleted T cells, or PBMCs. Sample metadata almost always included a de-identified subject ID, COVID-19 status, age in years and sex. The samples were drawn from the first 160 participants of the ongoing ImmuneRACE study and from 1,254 subjects provided by 6 global collaborators. HLA class I and class II types, where available, came from metadata supplied by the sample provider rather than from assay-based typing. The repertoires were released in a freely available public database intended as a resource for research on the immune response to SARS-CoV-2.

Whole blood was collected in K2EDTA tubes by collaborating institutions according to the institutions' own protocols. For TCRbeta analysis, collaborator samples were shipped as frozen whole blood, as isolated PBMCs, or as DNA extracted from either sample type. Overall study results and their limits: Clinical and demographic metadata were provided uncurated, with the amount varying by source and participant.

Looking up the germline V gene yields CDR1 ENHRY and CDR2 SYGVKD. Including cysteine and phenylalanine, the CDR3 has 15 amino acids. Just the 45-base CDR3 DNA is kept, in frame starting at base 1. The V end gives up 2 bases and the J end 7 bases, leaving 6 bases in the junction not matched to a gene. TCRbeta CDR3 regions were amplified from genomic DNA by means of the immunoSEQ Assay, a bias-controlled multiplex PCR. Processing in the source paper ran as follows. The number of nucleated cells in each sample was estimated from the amplification of reference gene primers within the assay. To quantify the absolute abundance of each unique TCRbeta CDR3 rearrangement, sequence reads were collapsed and filtered. For each sample, productive Simpson clonality was calculated as the square root of Simpson's diversity index over productive rearrangements. In TCRdb, the immuneACCESS table is reduced to in-frame sequences with V and J assigned. These tables do not hold every clone; where another copy was compared, an unresolved V gene accounts for under half, and the others remain unexplained. V and J calls and clone size are given by that table; D and trimming were obtained from the DNA. Here the sample has about 170,000 clones; over 60% occur a single time. The ten largest make up roughly 8.6% of the sample.

A remark on this clone: The antigen this receptor binds is unknown. No base quality information exists; no much larger clone differs at one position.

The chain links TRBV10-3 with TRBJ2-7; TRBD2 lines up with 12 middle nucleotides. Source material: peripheral blood. This TCR derives from a man between 60 and 75 years old with acute or convalescent COVID-19. The sequenced DNA is TGTGCCATCAGTGAGAGACTAGCGGGGGCGGGGGAGCAGTACTTC. Its protein is CAISERLAGAGEQYF.